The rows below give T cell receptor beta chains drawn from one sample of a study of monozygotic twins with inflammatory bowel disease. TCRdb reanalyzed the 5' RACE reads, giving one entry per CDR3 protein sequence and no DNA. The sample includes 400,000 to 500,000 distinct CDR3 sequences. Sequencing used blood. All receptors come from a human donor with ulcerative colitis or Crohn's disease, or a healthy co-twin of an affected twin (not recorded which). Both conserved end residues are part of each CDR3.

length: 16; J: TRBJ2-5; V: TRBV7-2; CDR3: CASSFGGLAGSETQYF
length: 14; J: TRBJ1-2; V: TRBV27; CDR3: CASSRDRGRSGYTF
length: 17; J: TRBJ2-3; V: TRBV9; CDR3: CASSPLAGGSDGDTQYF
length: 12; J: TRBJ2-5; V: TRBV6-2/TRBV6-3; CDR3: CASSQTAPVQYF
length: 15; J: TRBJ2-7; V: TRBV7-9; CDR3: CASSSSSGRGYEQYF
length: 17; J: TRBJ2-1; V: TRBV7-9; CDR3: CASSIPHTSGSYNEQFF
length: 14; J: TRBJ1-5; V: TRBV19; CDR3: CASSFGQGVQPQHF
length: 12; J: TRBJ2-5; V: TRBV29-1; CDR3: CSAAGPEETQYF
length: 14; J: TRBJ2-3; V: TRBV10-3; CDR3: CAIRGRLNTDTQYF
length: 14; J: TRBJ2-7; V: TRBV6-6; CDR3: CASSYGTSGYEQYF
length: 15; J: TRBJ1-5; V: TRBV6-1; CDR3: CASSPLGGPDQPQHF
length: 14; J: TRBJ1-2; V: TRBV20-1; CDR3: CRPTAQTSNYGYTF
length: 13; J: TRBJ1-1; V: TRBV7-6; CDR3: CASSPIGDTEAFF
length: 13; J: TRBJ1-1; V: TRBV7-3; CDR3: CASHLDRGTEAFF
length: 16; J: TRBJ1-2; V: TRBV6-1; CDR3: CASSDGTTPLFYGYTF
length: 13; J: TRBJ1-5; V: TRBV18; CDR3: CASSPVTGEPQHF
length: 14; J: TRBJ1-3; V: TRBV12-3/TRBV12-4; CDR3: CASSLKGRSATIYF
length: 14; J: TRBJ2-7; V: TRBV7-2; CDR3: CASSLGPSSYEQYF
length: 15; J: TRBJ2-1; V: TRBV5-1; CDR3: CASSSDTSSYNEQFF
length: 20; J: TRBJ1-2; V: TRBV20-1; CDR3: CSPTKPGLGITLGPSYGYTF
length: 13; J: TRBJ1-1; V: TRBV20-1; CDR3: CSARGGGVTEAFF
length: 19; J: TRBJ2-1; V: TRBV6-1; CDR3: CASSRTPTSGRHTYNEQFF
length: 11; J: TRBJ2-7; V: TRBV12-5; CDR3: CASGPGCEQYF
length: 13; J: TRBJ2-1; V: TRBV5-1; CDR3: CASSPGQASEQFF
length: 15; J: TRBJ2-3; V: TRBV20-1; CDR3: CSAHSSGEGTDTQYF
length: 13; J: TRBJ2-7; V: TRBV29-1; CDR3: CSVEIGVPYEQYF
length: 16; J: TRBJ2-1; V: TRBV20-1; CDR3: CSARPTGRSSYNEQFF
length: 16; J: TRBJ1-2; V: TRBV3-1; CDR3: CASSQPGTFTGSGYTF
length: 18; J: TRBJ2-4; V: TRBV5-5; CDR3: CASSPLLRDRVAKNIQYF
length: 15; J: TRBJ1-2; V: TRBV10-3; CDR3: CAISVKGTRFHGYTF
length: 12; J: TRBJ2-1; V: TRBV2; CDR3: CASRGRPGEQFF
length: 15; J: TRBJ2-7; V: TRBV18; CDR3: CASSLGAASGGEQYF
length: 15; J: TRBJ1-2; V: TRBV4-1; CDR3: CASSPLRGQNYGYTF
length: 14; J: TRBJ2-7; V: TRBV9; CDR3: CASSVEAGPYEQYF
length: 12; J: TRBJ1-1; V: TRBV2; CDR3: CATWTTNTEAFF
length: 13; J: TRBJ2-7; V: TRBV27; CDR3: CASSFERNYEQYF
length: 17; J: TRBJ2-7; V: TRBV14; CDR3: CASSQMLAGSSPYEQYF
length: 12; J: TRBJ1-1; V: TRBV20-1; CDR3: CSASRSGLEAFF
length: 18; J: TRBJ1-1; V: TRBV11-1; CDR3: CASSSPPGGVGFLTEAFF
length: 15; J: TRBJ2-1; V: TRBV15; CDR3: CATSRVGQGVNEQFF
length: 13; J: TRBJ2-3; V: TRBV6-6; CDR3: CASTGAYGDTQYF
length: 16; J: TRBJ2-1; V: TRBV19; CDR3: CASSDGGGNSYNEQFF
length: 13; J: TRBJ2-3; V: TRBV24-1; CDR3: CATGTPRTDTQYF